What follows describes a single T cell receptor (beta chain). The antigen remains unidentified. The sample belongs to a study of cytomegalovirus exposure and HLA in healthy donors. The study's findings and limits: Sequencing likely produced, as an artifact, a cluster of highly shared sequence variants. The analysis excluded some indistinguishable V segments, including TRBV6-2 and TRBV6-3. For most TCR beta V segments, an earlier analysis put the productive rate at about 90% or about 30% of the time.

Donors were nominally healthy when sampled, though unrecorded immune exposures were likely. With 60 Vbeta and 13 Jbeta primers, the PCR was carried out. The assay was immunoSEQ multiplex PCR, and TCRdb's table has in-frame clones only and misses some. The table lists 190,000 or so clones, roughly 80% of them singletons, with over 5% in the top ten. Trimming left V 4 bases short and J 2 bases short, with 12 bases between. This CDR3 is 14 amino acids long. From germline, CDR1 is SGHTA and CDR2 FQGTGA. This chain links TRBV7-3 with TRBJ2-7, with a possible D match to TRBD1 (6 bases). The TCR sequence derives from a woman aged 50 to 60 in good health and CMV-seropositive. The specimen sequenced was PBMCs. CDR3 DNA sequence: TGTGCCAGCAGCTCCAGGGGTCAACCCTACGAGCAGTACTTC. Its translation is CASSSRGQPYEQYF.